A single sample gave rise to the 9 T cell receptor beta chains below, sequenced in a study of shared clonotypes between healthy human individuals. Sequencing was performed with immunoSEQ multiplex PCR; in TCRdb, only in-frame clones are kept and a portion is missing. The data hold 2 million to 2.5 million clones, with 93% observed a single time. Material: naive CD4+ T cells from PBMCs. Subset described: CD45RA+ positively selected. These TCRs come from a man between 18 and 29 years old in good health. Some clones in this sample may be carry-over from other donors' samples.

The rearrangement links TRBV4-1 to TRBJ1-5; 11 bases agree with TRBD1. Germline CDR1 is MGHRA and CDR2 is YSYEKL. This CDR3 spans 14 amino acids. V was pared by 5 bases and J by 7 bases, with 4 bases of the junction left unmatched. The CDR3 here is CASSGQGARQPQHF. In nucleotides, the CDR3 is TGCGCCAGCAGCGGACAGGGGGCAAGGCAGCCCCAGCATTTT.

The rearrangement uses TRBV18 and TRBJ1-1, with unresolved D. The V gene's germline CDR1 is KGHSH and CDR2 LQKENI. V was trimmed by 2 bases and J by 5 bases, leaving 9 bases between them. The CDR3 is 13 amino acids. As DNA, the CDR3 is TGTGCCAGCTCACCAGGGATTGGTACTGAAGCTTTCTTT. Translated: CASSPGIGTEAFF.

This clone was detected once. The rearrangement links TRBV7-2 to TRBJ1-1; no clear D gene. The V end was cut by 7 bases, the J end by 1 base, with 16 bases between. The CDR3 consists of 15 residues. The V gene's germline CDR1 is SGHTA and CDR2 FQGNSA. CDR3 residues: CASNFGVPGNTEAFF. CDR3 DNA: TGTGCCAGCAACTTTGGGGTCCCCGGGAACACTGAAGCTTTCTTT. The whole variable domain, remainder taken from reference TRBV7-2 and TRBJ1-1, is GAGVSQSPSNKVTEKGKDVELRCDPISGHTALYWYRQSLGQGLEFLIYFQGNSAPDKSGLPSDRFSAERTGGSVSTLTIQRTQQEDSAVYLCASNFGVPGNTEAFFGQGTRLTVV.

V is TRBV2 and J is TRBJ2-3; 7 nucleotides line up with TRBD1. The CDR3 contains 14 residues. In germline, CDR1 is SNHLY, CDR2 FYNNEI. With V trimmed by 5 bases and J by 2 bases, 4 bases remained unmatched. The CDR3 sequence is CASSRGQVTDTQYF. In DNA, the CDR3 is TGTGCCAGCAGTCGTGGACAGGTCACAGATACGCAGTATTTT.

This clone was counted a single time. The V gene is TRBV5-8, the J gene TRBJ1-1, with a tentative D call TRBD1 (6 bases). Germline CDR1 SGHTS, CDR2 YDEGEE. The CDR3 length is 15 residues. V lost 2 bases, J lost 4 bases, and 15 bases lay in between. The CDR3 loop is CASSFPGDSGTEAFF. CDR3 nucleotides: TGTGCCAGCAGCTTCCCAGGGGATTCAGGCACTGAAGCTTTCTTT.

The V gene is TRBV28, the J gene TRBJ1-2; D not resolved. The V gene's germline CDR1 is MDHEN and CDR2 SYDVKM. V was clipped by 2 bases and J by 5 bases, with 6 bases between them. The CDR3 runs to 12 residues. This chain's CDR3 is CASSLPPYGYTF. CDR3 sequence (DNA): TGTGCCAGCAGTTTACCGCCGTATGGCTACACCTTC.

The CDR3 reads CASAQGRNYGYTF. The CDR3, as DNA: TGTGCCAGCGCACAGGGGCGCAACTATGGCTACACCTTC. The chain links TRBV18 to TRBJ1-2; 7 nucleotides agree with TRBD1. The V and J ends lost 8 bases and 2 bases, in that order; junction bases with no gene match: 5. The CDR3 covers 13 residues. Germline-derived CDR1 and CDR2 are KGHSH and LQKENI.

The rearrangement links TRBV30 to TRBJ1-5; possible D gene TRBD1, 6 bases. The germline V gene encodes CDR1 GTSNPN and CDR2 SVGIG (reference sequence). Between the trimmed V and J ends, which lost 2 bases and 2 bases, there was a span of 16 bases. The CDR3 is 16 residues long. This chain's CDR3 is CAWSITGFLGNQPQHF. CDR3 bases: TGTGCCTGGAGTATCACAGGGTTTTTAGGCAATCAGCCCCAGCATTTT.

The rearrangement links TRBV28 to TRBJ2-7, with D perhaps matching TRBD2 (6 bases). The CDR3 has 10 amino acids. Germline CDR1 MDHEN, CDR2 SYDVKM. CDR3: CAAGWNEQYF. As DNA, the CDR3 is TGTGCGGCGGGGTGGAACGAGCAGTACTTC.